This TCR beta chain originates from a study of identical twins (dated by TCRdb to 2016 to 2018). In terms of the full investigation: The study deep-sequenced TCR alpha and beta repertoires from monozygotic twins, unrelated adults of various ages and cord blood to test whether fetal clonotypes persist. To rule out contamination, replicate twin experiments were performed at different times with different library preparation protocols.

The investigation overall reported the following: Zero-insertion analyses could be partly confounded by invariant T cells such as MAIT and iNKT, although diverse VJ usage argued against such confounding for most clonotypes. Because the same donors could not be followed over many years, the conclusions relied on cross-sectional statistical analysis. Compared with coincidental sharing between unrelated individuals, an excess of low generation-probability sequences was observed among out-of-frame TCR alpha sequences shared between twins. Fewer insertions were carried by abundant cord blood beta clonotypes, a similar but weaker trend appeared in young adult naive repertoires, and no such trend appeared in memory repertoires. Excess twin sharing in beta out-of-frame sequences was weaker because fewer shared sequences lowered the signal-to-noise ratio. Out-of-frame TCR alpha sharing in monozygotic twins was systematically underestimated by recombination models, whereas sharing between unrelated individuals was in agreement with the recombination models.

Only healthy Caucasian donors were included. The twin cohort comprised three pairs of female monozygotic twins, all aged roughly 18 to 30 years. Miltenyi CD45RO+ enrichment and human naive T-cell isolation kits were used to isolate memory (CD45RO+) and naive T cells from PBMC. This clonotype was observed many times. Its cognate antigen has yet to be identified. Base qualities were left out, and no much larger clone turns up one base away. Libraries were made using 5' RACE. Instrument used: Illumina HiSeq 2000. A universal primer binding site was introduced by template switching, and a unique molecular identifier was present in the final cDNA, enabling accurate counting of TCR cDNA molecules. Specific primers in the conserved constant-segment region were used to synthesize first-strand cDNA for the TCR alpha and beta chains. Each cDNA library was double barcoded, with a SMART-Mk sample barcode plus Illumina barcodes, to control for contamination. TruSeq adapter sequences, together with Illumina sample barcodes, were added in two successive PCR steps. TCR alpha and beta cDNA libraries were sequenced on the Illumina HiSeq platform with custom primers. Per the source publication's procedure: Unique molecular identifiers were extracted from raw reads with MiGEC, and CDR3 positions were determined with MiXCR. For each individual, recombination models were inferred using an EM algorithm with the repgenHMM and IGoR tools. Shared clonotypes were analyzed with the tcR package in R, and sharing was normalized by the product of cloneset sizes. To study raw recombination free of thymic and clonal selection effects, out-of-frame nonproductive sequences were analyzed. TCRdb reprocessing: public reads trimmed at Q25 with fastp, clones called with MiXCR, in-frame beta chains kept. A single entry per CDR3 protein holds the most common genes and DNA from its merged rows. The authors' filters were not applied to this entry. The sample yields 200,000 to 250,000 distinct CDR3 sequences; 7.5% were counted once. About 1.9% of the sample comes from the top ten.

The junction carries 17 bases between V and J, which are trimmed by 3 bases and 8 bases respectively. The germline V gene (reference sequence) gives CDR1 as DFQATT and CDR2 as SNEGSKA. The CDR3 sequence holds 14 residues, the cysteine and phenylalanine included. Solely the CDR3 DNA is kept, with 42 bases framed from the first base. These data are also associated with another study on yellow fever vaccine responses in identical twins. As described in the second report: According to the authors, the vaccine-induced T cell response in identical twins seemed to be partly convergent and partly specific to each individual. The study precisely tracked vaccine-responding T cell clones in identical twins.

The sequencing input was memory (CD45RO+) T cells sorted from blood. Read against the paper, the sample's cell subset or site label means: CD45RO+ enriched T cells. Rearrangement joined TRBV20-1 to TRBJ2-1, with TRBD2 perhaps the D gene, on 5 matching bases. The clonotype comes from a young woman in good health. The DNA sequence is given as TGCAGTGCTAGCGTGGACGGACTTACCGATGAGCAGTTCTTC. It codes for CSASVDGLTDEQFF.